Each of the 23 T cell receptor beta chains below was sequenced from the same sample in a study of blood T cells in healthy people across ages. Through a sample-barcoded 5' primer and a J-beta primer mix, a second PCR was run for roughly 6 to 11 cycles. TCRdb processed the 5' RACE reads anew with MiXCR; each CDR3 protein has one entry. The sample has approximately 880,000 distinct CDR3 sequences, about 48% seen once; the top ten hold about an eighth. The source material was blood. These receptors came from a man under 40 in good health.

The genes are TRBV6-1 and TRBJ2-3, with D hard to call. The CDR3 has 10 amino acids. V gave up 7 bases and J gave up 6 bases, with 5 bases separating them. Germline V gene lookup returns CDR1 MNHNS and CDR2 SASEGT. The CDR3 coding sequence is TGTGCCAGCATGAGCGATACGCAGTATTTT. It codes for CASMSDTQYF.

With regard to this clonotype: A much larger clonotype is one base distant, so this may be a read error. The gene calls are TRBV20-1 and TRBJ2-5, with a possible D match to TRBD2 (7 bases). Near its end, the DNA agrees better with TRBJ2-7, so the J call may be wrong. This CDR3 is 15 amino acids long. CDR1 and CDR2 from the germline V gene are DFQATT and SNEGSKA (reference sequence). The CDR3 reads CSASVGGGQTYEQYF. In DNA, the CDR3 is TGCAGTGCTAGTGTGGGAGGGGGGCAGACTTACGAGCAGTACTTC.

This clonotype came up a few times. The J gene is TRBJ1-2, the V gene TRBV28, with D hard to call. CDR3 size: 14 residues. Trimming cost V 7 bases and J 4 bases, with 16 bases left between them. The V gene's germline CDR1 is MDHEN and CDR2 SYDVKM. CDR3 amino acids: CASTALRNSYGYTF. In nucleotides, the CDR3 is TGTGCCAGCACCGCACTTAGGAACAGCTATGGCTACACCTTC.

The J gene is TRBJ2-3, the V gene TRBV20-1; either TRBD1 or TRBD2 may fit D (5 bases each). The V gene lost 0 bases and the J gene lost 1 base, with 8 bases spanning the gap. CDR3 length: 14 residues. CDR1 DFQATT and CDR2 SNEGSKA come from the germline V gene (reference sequence). This chain's CDR3 is CSARDGGGTDTQYF. In DNA form, the CDR3 reads TGCAGTGCTAGAGATGGGGGTGGCACAGATACGCAGTATTTT.

The chain links TRBV4-3 to TRBJ1-6; a weak D match, TRBD1 (6 bases). CDR1 is LGHNA and CDR2 is YSLEER in the germline V gene. The CDR3 is 16 amino acids. V shed 0 bases and J shed 7 bases, with 13 bases lying between them. CDR3 sequence reads: CASSQDLRTVNSPLHF. The CDR3 coding sequence is TGCGCCAGCAGCCAAGATTTGAGGACAGTCAATTCACCCCTCCACTTT.

Notes on this clonotype: The junction and the germline gene differ at one end; a read error may be behind it. The rearrangement links TRBV7-7 to TRBJ2-1; a weak D match, TRBD2 (6 bases). The germline V gene encodes CDR1 SSHAT and CDR2 FNYEAQ (reference sequence). This CDR3 contains 17 residues. CDR3 region: CASSFGPGGGADNEQFF. In nucleotides, the CDR3 is TGTGCTAGCAGCTTCGGTCCCGGCGGAGGGGCGGACAATGAGCAGTTCTTC.

V and J are TRBV3-1 and TRBJ2-7, with D maybe TRBD1 (6 bases). V lost 5 bases and J lost 3, with 17 bases in between. Per the germline V gene, CDR1 is LGHDT and CDR2 is YNNKEL (reference sequence). The CDR3 spans 15 residues. CDR3 loop: CASSVQHGQLYEQYF. As DNA, the CDR3 is TGTGCCAGCAGCGTACAACACGGACAGCTCTACGAGCAGTACTTC.

This clonotype was counted a single time. Germline is not matched at one junction end, which may reflect a read error. The rearrangement joins TRBV4-1 to TRBJ1-5, with 10 bases matching TRBD1. CDR1 and CDR2 from the germline V gene are MGHRA and YSYEKL. The length of the CDR3 is 14 residues. The CDR3 bases are TGCGCCGGCAGCCAAGACAGGGGGCCGTGGCCCCAGCATTTT. Its translation is CAGSQDRGPWPQHF.

This clonotype has only a few counts. The rearrangement joins TRBV5-1 to TRBJ1-2; D remains ambiguous. Trimming pared 7 bases from V and 4 bases from J, leaving 14 bases between. CDR3 size: 13 residues. Germline-derived CDR1 and CDR2 are SGHRS and YFSETQ. This CDR3 reads CASHLGGTYGYTF. The CDR3 coding sequence is TGCGCCAGCCATCTCGGAGGAACCTATGGCTACACCTTC.

V usage is TRBV3-1 and J usage is TRBJ1-2; D remains unclear. The CDR3 runs to 14 residues. Germline CDR1 and CDR2: LGHDT and YNNKEL (reference sequence). V lost 4 bases and J lost 3, with 12 bases in between. This chain's CDR3 is CASSLSEGDYGYTF. Here the CDR3 DNA reads TGTGCCAGCAGCCTAAGTGAGGGAGACTATGGCTACACCTTC.

Only a few counts were recorded for this clonotype. The chain couples TRBV7-4 to TRBJ2-7; 9 bases are shared with TRBD1. Germline values: CDR1 SGHVT, CDR2 SQSDAQ. J lost 4 bases, V lost 4 bases, and 8 bases had no gene match. This CDR3 is 15 amino acids long. In DNA form, the CDR3 reads TGTGCCAGCAGCTGTACCCCCGGACAGGGGTACGAGCAGTACTTC. Its translation: CASSCTPGQGYEQYF.

The rearrangement uses TRBV27 and TRBJ2-7; 12 bases map to TRBD1. V trimming: 3 bases; J trimming: 4 bases; junction bases outside the gene matches: 10. Germline CDR1 is MNHEY and CDR2 is SMNVEV (reference sequence). The CDR3 has 17 residues. CDR3 nucleotides: TGTGCCAGCAGTTTTTCCACCGGGACAGGGGGCGGTTACGAGCAGTACTTC. Protein product: CASSFSTGTGGGYEQYF.

V usage is TRBV4-1 and J usage is TRBJ2-7; unclear D gene. V lost 1 base, J lost 3 bases, and 13 bases lay in between. Germline CDR1 is MGHRA and CDR2 is YSYEKL. The CDR3 consists of 15 residues. CDR3 sequence: CASSQAEPVVYEQYF. In nucleotides, the CDR3 is TGCGCCAGCAGCCAAGCGGAGCCGGTAGTCTACGAGCAGTACTTC.

This rearrangement joins TRBV4-1 to TRBJ2-7; D uncertain. Germline V gives CDR1 MGHRA, CDR2 YSYEKL. V lost 10 bases, J lost 2 bases, and 15 bases lay in between. This CDR3 has 13 amino acids. CDR3 sequence reads: CATQGGQTYEQYF. For the CDR3, the DNA is TGCGCCACCCAAGGCGGTCAGACCTACGAGCAGTACTTC.

The V gene is TRBV20-1, the J gene TRBJ1-2; 9 bases match TRBD1. The germline CDR1 and CDR2 sequences are DFQATT and SNEGSKA (reference sequence). V shed 6 bases and J 5 bases; nucleotides not matched to a gene: 4. The CDR3 is 12 amino acids. Here the CDR3 reads CSATGGNYGYTF. The CDR3 DNA is TGCAGTGCAACAGGGGGCAATTATGGCTACACCTTC.

At least ten counts were recorded for this clonotype. J is TRBJ2-1 and V is TRBV29-1; a weak D match, TRBD1 (5 bases). The germline V gene has CDR1 SQVTM and CDR2 ANQGSEA. The CDR3 has 13 amino acids. Between the trimmed V and J ends, which lost 2 bases and 3 bases, there was a span of 8 bases. This CDR3 reads CSVEIQGYNEQFF. CDR3 DNA: TGCAGCGTTGAAATCCAGGGCTACAATGAGCAGTTCTTC.

The chain is built from TRBV4-3 and TRBJ2-7; 7 bases agree with TRBD1. The CDR3 contains 17 residues. CDR1 is LGHNA and CDR2 is YSLEER in the germline V gene. Trimming at V came to 0 bases and at J to 2 bases, leaving 10 bases not matched to a gene. The CDR3 DNA follows: TGCGCCAGCAGCCAAGATCTGAGGGACAGACCAGCCTACGAGCAGTACTTC. Translating gives CASSQDLRDRPAYEQYF.

In its sample, this clonotype was seen a few times. The DNA of the CDR3 is TGTGCCAGCAGGGAGACAGGGGCAGGGAATCAGCCCCAGCATTTT. Protein product: CASRETGAGNQPQHF. The chain links TRBV2 to TRBJ1-5; 8 bases are shared with TRBD1. CDR3 length equals 15 residues. From germline, CDR1 is SNHLY and CDR2 FYNNEI. V lost 6 bases, J lost 4 bases, and 8 bases stayed unmatched.

The V call is TRBV4-1, the J call TRBJ2-2; the D is unclear. Germline values: CDR1 MGHRA, CDR2 YSYEKL. CDR3 length: 14 residues. V was pared by 3 bases and J by 1 base, with 6 bases between. The CDR3 here is CASSQDQNTGELFF. Written as DNA, the CDR3 is TGCGCCAGCAGCCAGGATCAGAACACCGGGGAGCTGTTTTTT.

The V call is TRBV7-2, the J call TRBJ2-1; D not resolved. V lost 5 bases to trimming and J lost 4 bases, with 18 bases between them. Germline CDR1 is SGHTA and CDR2 is FQGNSA. This CDR3 contains 16 residues. CDR3 in DNA: TGTGCCAGCAGCGCAGTGCGCAGAGACTTTTACAATGAGCAGTTCTTC. As protein: CASSAVRRDFYNEQFF.

This clonotype was counted only a few times. The V and J genes are TRBV6-6 and TRBJ1-1; 8 bases fit TRBD1. CDR3 size: 10 residues. The J segment lost 10 bases and the V segment lost 10 bases, leaving 5 bases of the junction unmatched. Germline V CDR1 and CDR2: MNHNY, SVGAGI (reference sequence). The CDR3 DNA reads TGTGCCACCGGACAGGGCGTAGCTTTCTTT. It is translated as CATGQGVAFF.

A few counts support this clonotype. The chain combines TRBV28 with TRBJ2-5; D gene ambiguous. The CDR3 is 17 residues long. Trimming pared 3 bases from V and 0 bases from J, leaving 17 bases between. Germline CDR1 MDHEN, CDR2 SYDVKM. The CDR3, as DNA: TGTGCCAGCAGTTTTGGGATACCCCAAGCATACCAAGAGACCCAGTACTTC. As protein: CASSFGIPQAYQETQYF. The full variable domain, completed using reference TRBV28 and TRBJ2-5, is DVKVTQSSRYLVKRTGEKVFLECVQDMDHENMFWYRQDPGLGLRLIYFSYDVKMKEKGDIPEGYSVSREKKERFSLILESASTNQTSMYLCASSFGIPQAYQETQYFGPGTRLLVL.

V and J are TRBV9 and TRBJ2-3, with D tentatively TRBD2 (6 bases). Germline V lookup: CDR1 SGDLS, CDR2 YYNGEE. V shed 7 bases and J shed 8 bases, with 23 bases lying between them. The CDR3 has 15 amino acids. CDR3 region: CASEGKEGPPVTQYF. DNA of the CDR3: TGTGCCAGCGAGGGGAAGGAGGGCCCCCCGGTTACGCAGTATTTT.